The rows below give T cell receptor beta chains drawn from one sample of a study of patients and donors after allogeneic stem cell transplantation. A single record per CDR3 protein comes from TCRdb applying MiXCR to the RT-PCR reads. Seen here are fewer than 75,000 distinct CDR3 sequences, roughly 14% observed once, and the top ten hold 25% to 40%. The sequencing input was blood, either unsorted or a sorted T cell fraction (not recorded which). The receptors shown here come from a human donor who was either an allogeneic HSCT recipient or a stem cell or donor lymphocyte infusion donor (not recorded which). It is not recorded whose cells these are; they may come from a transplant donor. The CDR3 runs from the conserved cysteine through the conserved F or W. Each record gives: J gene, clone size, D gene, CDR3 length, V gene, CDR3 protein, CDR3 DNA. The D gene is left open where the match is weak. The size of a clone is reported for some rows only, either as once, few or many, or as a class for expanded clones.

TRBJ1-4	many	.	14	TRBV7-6	CASSLDVVSEKLFF	TGTGCCAGCAGCTTGGATGTGGTTAGCGAAAAACTGTTTTTT
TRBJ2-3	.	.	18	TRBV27	CASSLRYISASSENTQYF	TGTGCCAGCAGTTTGCGGTATATCAGTGCCTCCAGTGAGAATACGCAGTATTTT
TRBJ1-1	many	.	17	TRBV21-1	CASSKAHGGPRNTEAFF	TGTGCCAGCAGCAAAGCGCACGGGGGACCTAGGAACACTGAAGCTTTCTTT
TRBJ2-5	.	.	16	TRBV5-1	CASSLAGQLLQETQYF	TGCGCCAGCAGCTTGGCCGGACAGCTACTCCAAGAGACCCAGTACTTC
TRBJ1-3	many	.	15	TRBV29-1	CSAGHHPYSGNTIYF	TGCAGCGCCGGACACCACCCTTACTCTGGAAACACCATATATTTT
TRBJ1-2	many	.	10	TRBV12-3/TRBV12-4	CASSLDRVAF	TGTGCCAGCAGTTTAGACAGGGTCGCCTTC
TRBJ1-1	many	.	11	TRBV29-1	CSSWYGGEAFF	TGCAGCTCGTGGTACGGGGGCGAAGCTTTCTTT
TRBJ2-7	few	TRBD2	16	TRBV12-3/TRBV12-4	CASSLQGGLDSYEQYF	TGTGCCAGCAGTTTGCAAGGCGGACTAGACTCCTACGAGCAGTACTTC
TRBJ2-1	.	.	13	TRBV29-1	CSGVWAGDNEQFF	TGCAGCGGGGTCTGGGCAGGTGATAATGAGCAGTTCTTC
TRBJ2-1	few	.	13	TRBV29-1	CSVAVVLSNEQFF	TGCAGCGTTGCTGTAGTTTTGTCCAATGAGCAGTTCTTC
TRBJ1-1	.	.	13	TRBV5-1	CASSRRENTEAFF	TGCGCCAGCAGCCGACGGGAGAACACTGAAGCTTTCTTT
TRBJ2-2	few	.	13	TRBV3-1	CASRAANTGELFF	TGTGCCAGCAGGGCCGCGAACACCGGGGAGCTGTTTTTT
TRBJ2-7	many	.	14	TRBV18	CASSPEPAHYEQYF	TGTGCCAGCTCTCCGGAACCCGCCCACTACGAGCAGTACTTC
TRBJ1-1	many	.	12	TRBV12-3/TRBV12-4	CASSPLSTEAFF	TGTGCCAGCAGTCCCTTGAGCACTGAAGCTTTCTTT
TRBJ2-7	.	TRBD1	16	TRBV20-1	CSAGRTGDLSSYEQYF	TGCAGTGCTGGACGGACAGGCGATCTTAGCTCCTACGAGCAGTACTTC
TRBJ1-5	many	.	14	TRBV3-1	CASSQGAGAQPQHF	TGTGCCAGCAGCCAAGGGGCAGGGGCTCAGCCCCAGCATTTT
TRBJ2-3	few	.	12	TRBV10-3	CAISALIDTQYF	TGTGCCATCAGTGCCCTTATAGATACGCAGTATTTT
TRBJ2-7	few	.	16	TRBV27	CASSLRGTDITYEQYF	TGTGCCAGCAGTTTAAGGGGTACAGACATCACCTACGAGCAGTACTTC
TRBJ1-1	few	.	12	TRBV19	CASRGQNTEAFF	TGTGCCAGTAGAGGTCAGAACACTGAAGCTTTCTTT
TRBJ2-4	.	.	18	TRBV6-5	CASRRSGDQGLAKNIQYF	TGTGCCAGCAGGAGGTCGGGGGATCAGGGCCTAGCCAAAAACATTCAGTACTTC
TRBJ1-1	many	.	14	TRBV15	CATSRGDGYTEAFF	TGTGCCACCAGCAGAGGGGACGGATACACTGAAGCTTTCTTT
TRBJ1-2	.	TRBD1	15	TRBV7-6	CASSLGERQGRGYTF	TGTGCCAGCAGCCTAGGGGAGAGACAGGGCCGGGGCTACACCTTC
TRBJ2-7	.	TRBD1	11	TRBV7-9	CASSLQGVKYF	TGTGCCAGCAGCTTACAGGGGGTGAAGTACTTC
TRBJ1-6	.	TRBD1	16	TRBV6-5	CASTPITGERGSPLHF	TGTGCCAGCACCCCAATTACAGGGGAAAGGGGATCACCCCTCCACTTT
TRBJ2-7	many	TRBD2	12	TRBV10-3	CATTSGDYEQYF	TGTGCCACGACTAGCGGAGACTACGAGCAGTACTTC
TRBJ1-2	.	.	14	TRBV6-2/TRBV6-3	CASSYEGTNYGYTF	TGTGCCAGCAGTTACGAGGGGACTAACTATGGCTACACCTTC
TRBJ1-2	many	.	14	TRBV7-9	CASSPRTSNYGYTF	TGTGCCAGCAGCCCCCGGACATCTAACTATGGCTACACCTTC
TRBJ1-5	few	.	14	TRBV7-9	CASSGPGNNQPQHF	TGTGCCAGCAGCGGCCCGGGAAATAATCAGCCCCAGCATTTT